The 31 T cell receptor beta chains below all came from one sample that was sequenced in a study of T-cell reconstitution after alpha-beta-depleted transplantation in children. Unique molecular identifiers were used to barcode this TCRbeta library. TCRdb independently ran MiXCR on the PCR reads; one entry per CDR3 protein. Among around 200,000 distinct CDR3 sequences listed, 11% were seen once. Here the sequenced sample was PBMCs, taken before TCRalphabeta/CD19-depleted stem cell transplant. These receptors all stem from a child less than two years old with acute myeloid leukemia, due to receive a stem cell transplant.

This clonotype was detected ten times or more. This chain connects TRBV29-1 to TRBJ1-5; D is ambiguous. V lost 7 bases to trimming and J lost 7 bases, with 5 bases between them. The CDR3 has 9 residues. In germline, CDR1 is SQVTM, CDR2 ANQGSEA. CDR3 in DNA: TGCAGCGCCGGGCAGCCCCAGCATTTT. Protein: CSAGQPQHF.

Ten or more counts support this clonotype. The rearrangement joins TRBV7-2 to TRBJ1-5, with TRBD1 identical over 7 bases. This CDR3 comprises 14 residues. From germline, CDR1 is SGHTA and CDR2 FQGNSA. After removal of 5 bases from V and 1 base from J, the junction contained 2 bases not matched to a gene. The CDR3 here is CASSDRVSNQPQHF. The CDR3 DNA reads as TGTGCCAGCAGCGACAGGGTAAGCAATCAGCCCCAGCATTTT.

About this clonotype: Being one base from a much bigger clone, this may be a read error. The CDR3 loop reads CASSLDGFGTSGTGEQFF. CDR3 coding DNA: TGTGCCAGCAGCTTAGATGGCTTTGGGACTAGCGGGACTGGTGAGCAGTTCTTC. The chain has TRBV11-2 and TRBJ2-1; TRBD2 aligns across 13 bases. This CDR3 has 18 amino acids. J lost 9 bases, V lost 0 bases, and 11 bases had no gene match. Per germline, CDR1 SGHAT and CDR2 FQNNGV.

The chain has TRBV29-1 and TRBJ1-1; no clear D gene. Trimming stripped 7 bases from V and 0 bases from J, with 15 bases between. Germline V CDR1 and CDR2: SQVTM, ANQGSEA. The CDR3 length is 14 residues. CDR3 DNA sequence: TGCAGCGCCAGGCACGGTACTATGAACACTGAAGCTTTCTTT. Translation gives CSARHGTMNTEAFF. Filled out from reference TRBV29-1 and TRBJ1-1, the complete variable domain reads SAVISQKPSRDICQRGTSLTIQCQVDSQVTMMFWYRQQPGQSLTLIATANQGSEATYESGFVIDKFPISRPNLTFSTLTVSNMSPEDSSIYLCSARHGTMNTEAFFGQGTRLTVV.

This clonotype has ten or more counts. The CDR3 DNA reads TGTGCCAGCAGTTTGTTTGGCTCCTACAATGAGCAGTTCTTC. Residues: CASSLFGSYNEQFF. This chain uses TRBV28 with TRBJ2-1; no clear D. CDR3 length: 14 residues. Looked up from germline, CDR1 is MDHEN and CDR2 is SYDVKM. V dropped 3 bases and J dropped 0 bases, with 6 bases sitting between them.

This clonotype was counted ten times or more. The CDR3 region is CATSDSRDDREKLFF. Written as DNA, the CDR3 is TGTGCCACCAGTGATTCCAGGGACGACCGGGAAAAACTGTTTTTT. The V call is TRBV24-1, the J call TRBJ1-4; weak D call: TRBD1 (5 bases). The germline V gene encodes CDR1 KGHDR and CDR2 SFDVKD. Trimming removed 2 bases at V and 8 bases at J, with 14 bases between. This CDR3 is built from 15 residues.

This clonotype was counted between two and nine times. V gene TRBV3-1 combines with J gene TRBJ1-2; no clear D gene. Trimming took 1 base from V and 6 from J, leaving 15 bases between them. This CDR3 spans 15 amino acids. Germline loops: CDR1 LGHDT, CDR2 YNNKEL (reference sequence). Here the CDR3 reads CASSQGGNTQHGYTF. The CDR3 region has the DNA TGTGCCAGCAGCCAAGGGGGAAACACCCAACATGGCTACACCTTC. Combining the CDR3 with reference TRBV3-1 and TRBJ1-2 gives the whole variable domain DTAVSQTPKYLVTQMGNDKSIKCEQNLGHDTMYWYKQDSKKFLKIMFSYNNKELIINETVPNRFSPKSPDKAHLNLHINSLELGDSAVYFCASSQGGNTQHGYTFGSGTRLTVV.

This clonotype was seen at least ten times. This chain links TRBV10-3 with TRBJ1-1; 8 bases line up with TRBD1. The ends lost 3 bases at V and 9 bases at J; junction bases unmatched: 12. CDR1 is ENHRY, CDR2 SYGVKD, per germline. This CDR3 region has 15 residues. The CDR3 DNA reads as TGTGCCATCAGTGAAGGGGGCCAGGGGGCGAGTCAAGCTTTCTTT. Protein product: CAISEGGQGASQAFF.

This clonotype was found many times. The chain employs TRBV4-1 and TRBJ1-1; 8 bases are a match to TRBD1. CDR1 is MGHRA, CDR2 YSYEKL, per germline. V dropped 3 bases and J dropped 2; count of bases not matched to a gene: 5. This CDR3 region has 15 residues. CDR3 DNA sequence: TGCGCCAGCAGCCACCGACAGGGGAGAAACACTGAAGCTTTCTTT. This translates into CASSHRQGRNTEAFF.

Many counts were recorded for this clonotype. This chain links TRBV12-3 or TRBV12-4 with TRBJ1-2; the D is unclear. V was cut by 6 bases and J by 5 bases, with 13 bases left in between. The length of the CDR3 is 13 residues. As DNA, the CDR3 is TGTGCCAGCAGCCTCGGACGGTTTTATGGCTACACCTTC. It yields the protein CASSLGRFYGYTF.

Note on this clonotype: One end of the junction fails to match germline, which may point to a read error. This chain uses TRBV20-1 with TRBJ2-1; tentatively, D is TRBD1 (6 bases). Germline assignment: CDR1 DFQATT and CDR2 SNEGSKA (reference sequence). The CDR3 contains 14 residues. CDR3 protein: CSANRPGTKNEQLF. The CDR3 DNA reads TGCAGTGCCAACCGACCCGGGACAAAGAATGAGCAGCTCTTC.

This clonotype was seen many times. The chain recombines TRBV6-5 with TRBJ2-7; 10 bases are a match to TRBD1. The V and J ends lost 2 bases and 5 bases, in that order; junction bases with no gene match: 3. This CDR3 is built from 14 residues. CDR1 is MNHEY and CDR2 is SVGAGI in the germline V gene. The CDR3 protein is CASSYGTGANEQYF. The DNA for the CDR3 is TGTGCCAGCAGTTACGGGACAGGGGCGAACGAGCAGTACTTC.

This sequence joins TRBV12-3 or TRBV12-4 and TRBJ2-1; D remains unclear. The CDR3 has 15 amino acids. V was cut by 2 bases and J by 4 bases, with 12 bases left in between. The DNA of the CDR3 is TGTGCCAGCAGTTTAAATGTGCCCGTTTACAATGAGCAGTTCTTC. As protein: CASSLNVPVYNEQFF.

This clonotype came up many times. J is TRBJ2-5 and V is TRBV10-3, with D possibly matching TRBD1 (6 bases). Germline lookup yields CDR1 ENHRY and CDR2 SYGVKD. V was trimmed by 8 bases and J by 1 base, leaving 14 bases between them. The length of the CDR3 is 14 residues. This CDR3 reads CAIGKDSTQETQYF. In nucleotides, the CDR3 is TGTGCCATCGGAAAGGACAGTACCCAAGAGACCCAGTACTTC.

This clonotype was seen repeatedly, ten times or more. This sequence joins TRBV5-1 and TRBJ2-7; D remains unclear. The length of the CDR3 is 16 residues. Germline assignment: CDR1 SGHRS and CDR2 YFSETQ. V was pared by 0 bases and J by 2 bases, with 15 bases between. The CDR3: CASSLANSRVAYEQYF. DNA of the CDR3: TGCGCCAGCAGCTTGGCCAACTCGAGAGTGGCCTACGAGCAGTACTTC.

On this clonotype: A much larger clone lies a single base off, so this may be a read error. CDR3 bases: TGCGCCAGCGGCCATTTATCGAGGGGCACAGATACGCAGTATTTT. Its translation is CASGHLSRGTDTQYF. This chain links TRBV5-1 with TRBJ2-3; maybe TRBD2 (5 bases). The CDR3 spans 15 residues. Trimming pared 7 bases from V and 1 base from J, leaving 16 bases between. Looked up from germline, CDR1 is SGHRS and CDR2 is YFSETQ. The variable domain in full, with the rest retrieved from reference TRBV5-1 and TRBJ2-3, is KAGVTQTPRYLIKTRGQQVTLSCSPISGHRSVSWYQQTPGQGLQFLFEYFSETQRNKGNFPGRFSGRQFSNSRSEMNVSTLELGDSALYLCASGHLSRGTDTQYFGPGTRLTVL.

The table lists this clonotype with a few counts. The chain combines TRBV19 with TRBJ2-3, with 13 nucleotides matching TRBD2. The CDR3 totals 16 residues. CDR1 and CDR2 (germline): LNHDA, SQIVND (reference sequence). Germline trimming cut 6 bases from V and 3 bases from J; bases unmatched to any gene: 6. The CDR3 spells CASSVPGLAGTDTQYF. The CDR3 DNA is TGTGCCAGTAGCGTACCGGGACTAGCGGGAACAGATACGCAGTATTTT.

This clonotype was recorded at least ten times. The chain carries TRBV2 and TRBJ2-5, with TRBD1 matching 10 bases. Trimming cost V 9 bases and J 4 bases; bases outside gene matches: 8. In germline, CDR1 is SNHLY, CDR2 FYNNEI. CDR3 length: 14 amino acids. DNA for the CDR3: TGTGCCAGTTTGACAGGGGGCTTTACAGAGACCCAGTACTTC. Translation gives CASLTGGFTETQYF.

This clonotype was observed many times. The rearrangement links TRBV5-6 to TRBJ2-3; TRBD2 matches at 9 bases. This CDR3 spans 15 amino acids. J was trimmed by 4 bases and V by 0 bases; bases with no gene match: 3. Germline V gene sequence: CDR1 SGHDT, CDR2 YYEEEE. The CDR3 here is CASSLVAGASDTQYF. Written as DNA, the CDR3 is TGTGCCAGCAGCTTGGTAGCGGGAGCCTCAGATACGCAGTATTTT.

In its sample, this clonotype was seen many times. This chain connects TRBV28 to TRBJ2-5, with D uncertain. V was clipped by 7 bases and J by 1 base, with 7 bases between them. This CDR3 is 12 amino acids long. CDR1 is MDHEN, CDR2 SYDVKM, per germline. As DNA, the CDR3 is TGTGCCAGCACCGGTACCCAAGAGACCCAGTACTTC. As protein: CASTGTQETQYF.

Many counts were recorded for this clonotype. The chain is built from TRBV21-1 and TRBJ2-1; TRBD1 reflects the table's D call only, with no check against the DNA. TRBV21-1 is listed as a pseudogene. This CDR3 region has 15 residues. The CDR3 here is CAIYLKTGDRDEQFF. CDR3 nucleotides: TGTGCCATCTATCTAAAAACAGGGGATAGAGATGAGCAGTTCTTC.

In this sample, this clonotype turned up many times. This chain connects TRBV24-1 to TRBJ2-1; D call uncertain. Germline assignment: CDR1 KGHDR and CDR2 SFDVKD. CDR3 length equals 15 residues. V was pared by 3 bases and J by 0 bases, with 8 bases between. CDR3 sequence reads: CATSDGVVSYNEQFF. CDR3 nucleotides: TGTGCCACCAGTGATGGGGTAGTCTCCTACAATGAGCAGTTCTTC.

In this sample, this clonotype turned up many times. V is TRBV20-1 and J is TRBJ2-2; no definite D call. The germline V gene encodes CDR1 DFQATT and CDR2 SNEGSKA (reference sequence). Trimming pared 3 bases from V and 5 bases from J, leaving 7 bases between. There are 12 residues in the CDR3. The CDR3 protein is CSARADTGELFF. The CDR3 region has the DNA TGCAGTGCTAGGGCCGATACCGGGGAGCTGTTTTTT.

This clonotype came up many times. The chain recombines TRBV20-1 with TRBJ1-2, with 9 positions matching TRBD1. V shed 5 bases and J 9 bases; nucleotides not matched to a gene: 13. The CDR3 has 14 residues. Germline CDR1 reads DFQATT; CDR2 reads SNEGSKA (reference sequence). The CDR3 DNA follows: TGCAGTGCTTCCCCGGGGACAGGGTTCGGTAGCTACACCTTC. This sequence encodes CSASPGTGFGSYTF.

This clonotype was observed many times. The chain combines TRBV27 with TRBJ2-7; D is possibly TRBD2 (7 bases). The ends were cut back, 3 bases at V and 2 bases at J, with 20 bases in the middle. This CDR3 is 17 amino acids long. Germline V gene data show CDR1 as MNHEY and CDR2 as SMNVEV (reference sequence). The CDR3 nucleotides are TGTGCCAGCAGTTTCACCGTCAACGAGGGGGGGACCTACGAGCAGTACTTC. It encodes CASSFTVNEGGTYEQYF.

This clonotype was observed many times. The chain combines TRBV7-2 with TRBJ1-6; 7 bases agree with TRBD1. Trimming cost V 5 bases and J 6 bases; bases outside gene matches: 7. Per germline, CDR1 SGHTA and CDR2 FQGNSA. CDR3 length equals 15 residues. The CDR3 region has the DNA TGTGCCAGCAGCCCCTGGGACAGCGCTAATTCACCCCTCCACTTT. Translating it yields CASSPWDSANSPLHF.

This clonotype was seen repeatedly, ten times or more. This chain joins TRBV9 and TRBJ2-2, with 12 bases identical to TRBD2. Trimming removed 4 bases from V and 7 bases from J; junction bases left unmatched: 2. Germline CDR1 SGDLS, CDR2 YYNGEE. CDR3 length: 14 amino acids. CDR3 DNA: TGTGCCAGCAGCCAGGGACTAGCGGGCGGGGAGCTGTTTTTT. The encoded protein is CASSQGLAGGELFF.

In its sample, this clonotype was seen many times. CDR3 sequence: CASSLDGVTNTEAFF. The CDR3 DNA is TGCGCCAGCAGCTTGGATGGGGTGACGAACACTGAAGCTTTCTTT. The chain joins TRBV5-1 to TRBJ1-1; D remains unclear. The length of the CDR3 is 15 residues. CDR1 and CDR2 (germline): SGHRS, YFSETQ. V lost 0 bases and J 1 base, leaving 10 bases between the germline ends.

This clonotype was seen repeatedly, ten times or more. CDR3 sequence reads: CASSREGGDTQYF. CDR3 nucleotide sequence: TGTGCCAGCAGTCGGGAAGGGGGAGATACGCAGTATTTT. The chain recombines TRBV7-3 with TRBJ2-3, with a tentative D call TRBD1 (6 bases). Germline CDR1 reads SGHTA; CDR2 reads FQGTGA. V was pared by 6 bases and J by 5 bases, with 12 bases between. The CDR3 consists of 13 residues.

This clonotype has a count of ten or more. The chain uses TRBV7-9 and TRBJ1-2; D perhaps matches TRBD1 (6 bases). Germline-derived CDR1 and CDR2 are SEHNR and FQNEAQ (reference sequence). V shed 1 base and J shed 4 bases, with 13 bases lying between them. CDR3 length equals 15 residues. DNA for the CDR3: TGTGCCAGCAGCTTAGTTAGGACAGCGAGCTATGGCTACACCTTC. Translation: CASSLVRTASYGYTF.

This clonotype was recorded at least ten times. This sequence joins TRBV7-2 and TRBJ2-7; D unclear. Germline lookup yields CDR1 SGHTA and CDR2 FQGNSA. V was pared by 4 bases and J by 1 base, with 8 bases between. CDR3 size: 13 residues. The CDR3 loop reads CASSSSPSYEQYF. In DNA, the CDR3 is TGTGCCAGCAGCTCCTCACCATCCTACGAGCAGTACTTC.